This TCR beta chain originates from a study of blood T cell repertoires in COVID-19. Study-wide context: The cDNA or gDNA used as material had been derived from T cells, B-cell-depleted T cells, or PBMCs.

The table came from immunoSEQ multiplex PCR; TCRdb's copy has only in-frame clones and leaves some out. In the table there are around 50,000 clones, over 65% of which are singletons. The material sequenced was peripheral blood. The sequence came from a human donor in a cohort sampled during active COVID-19.

CDR3 nucleotide sequence: TGCGCCAGCAGCGAGACAGGGGGAACAGATACGCAGTATTTT. Amino acid sequence: CASSETGGTDTQYF. The rearrangement uses TRBV5-1 and TRBJ2-3; TRBD1 agrees at 9 bases. The V gene's germline CDR1 is SGHRS and CDR2 YFSETQ. V was clipped by 4 bases and J by 3 bases; unmatched bases: 3. The CDR3 contains 14 residues. Full variable domain (outside the CDR3, taken from reference TRBV5-1 and TRBJ2-3): KAGVTQTPRYLIKTRGQQVTLSCSPISGHRSVSWYQQTPGQGLQFLFEYFSETQRNKGNFPGRFSGRQFSNSRSEMNVSTLELGDSALYLCASSETGGTDTQYFGPGTRLTVL.